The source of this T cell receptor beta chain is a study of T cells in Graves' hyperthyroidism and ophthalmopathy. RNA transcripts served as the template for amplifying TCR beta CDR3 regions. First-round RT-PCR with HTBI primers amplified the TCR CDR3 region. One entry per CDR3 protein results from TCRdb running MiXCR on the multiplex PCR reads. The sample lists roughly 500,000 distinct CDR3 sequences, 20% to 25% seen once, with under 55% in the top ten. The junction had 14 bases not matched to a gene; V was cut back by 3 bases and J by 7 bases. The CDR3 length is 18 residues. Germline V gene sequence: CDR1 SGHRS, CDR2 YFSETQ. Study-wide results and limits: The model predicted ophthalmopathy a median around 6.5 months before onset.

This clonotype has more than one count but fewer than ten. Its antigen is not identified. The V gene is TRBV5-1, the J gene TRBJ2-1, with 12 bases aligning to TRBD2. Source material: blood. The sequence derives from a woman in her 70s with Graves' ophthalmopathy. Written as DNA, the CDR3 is TGCGCCAGCAGCTCCATAACCACGGGACTAGCGGGTTGGAATGAGCAGTTCTTC. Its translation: CASSSITTGLAGWNEQFF.